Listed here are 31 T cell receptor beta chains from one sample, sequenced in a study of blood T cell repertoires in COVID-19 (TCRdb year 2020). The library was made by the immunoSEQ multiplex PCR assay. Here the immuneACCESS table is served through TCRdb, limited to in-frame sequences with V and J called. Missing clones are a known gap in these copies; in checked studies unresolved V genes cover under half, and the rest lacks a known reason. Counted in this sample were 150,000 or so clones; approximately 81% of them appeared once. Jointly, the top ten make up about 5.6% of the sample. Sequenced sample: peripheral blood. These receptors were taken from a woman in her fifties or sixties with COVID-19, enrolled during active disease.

CDR3 nucleotide sequence: TGCGCCAGCAGCTTTAACGGCCCGGGGGATACGCAGTATTTT. It specifies CASSFNGPGDTQYF. This chain uses TRBV5-1 with TRBJ2-3; tentative D call: TRBD2 (5 bases). This CDR3 has 14 amino acids. Germline V gene lookup returns CDR1 SGHRS and CDR2 YFSETQ. V lost 2 bases and J 6 bases, leaving 13 bases between the germline ends.

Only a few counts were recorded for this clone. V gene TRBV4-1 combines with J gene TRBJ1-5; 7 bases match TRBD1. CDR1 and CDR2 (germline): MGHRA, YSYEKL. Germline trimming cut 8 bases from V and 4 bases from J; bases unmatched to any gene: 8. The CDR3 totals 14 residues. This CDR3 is CASATGQANQPQHF. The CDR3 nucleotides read TGCGCCAGCGCTACCGGACAGGCGAATCAGCCCCAGCATTTT.

The CDR3: CATLGTSGGARHNEQFF. The CDR3 DNA sequence: TGTGCCACCCTAGGGACTAGCGGGGGGGCCCGCCACAATGAGCAGTTCTTC. This chain joins TRBV10-3 and TRBJ2-1, with 16 bases aligning to TRBD2. The trim removed 10 bases at V and 5 bases at J, leaving 11 bases unmatched. The CDR3 is made up of 17 amino acids. Germline V gene sequence: CDR1 ENHRY, CDR2 SYGVKD.

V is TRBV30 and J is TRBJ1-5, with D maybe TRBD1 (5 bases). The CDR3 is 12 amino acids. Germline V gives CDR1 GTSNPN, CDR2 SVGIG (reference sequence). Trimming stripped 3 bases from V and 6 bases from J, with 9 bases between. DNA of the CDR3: TGTGCCTGGAGGCAGGGAAGTCAGCCCCAGCATTTT. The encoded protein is CAWRQGSQPQHF.

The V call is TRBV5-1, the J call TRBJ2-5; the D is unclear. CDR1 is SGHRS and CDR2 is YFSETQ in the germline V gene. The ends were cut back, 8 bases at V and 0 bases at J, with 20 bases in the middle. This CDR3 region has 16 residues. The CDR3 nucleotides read TGCGCCAGTAGCAGTTCTCCGCTACCGTACCAAGAGACCCAGTACTTC. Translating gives CASSSSPLPYQETQYF.

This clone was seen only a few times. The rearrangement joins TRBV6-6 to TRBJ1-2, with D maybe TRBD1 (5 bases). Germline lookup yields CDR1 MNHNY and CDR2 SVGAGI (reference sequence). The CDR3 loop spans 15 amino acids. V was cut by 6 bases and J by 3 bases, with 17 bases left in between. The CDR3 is CASSPSRGTYYGYTF. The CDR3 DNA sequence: TGTGCCAGCAGCCCCTCTAGAGGGACTTACTATGGCTACACCTTC.

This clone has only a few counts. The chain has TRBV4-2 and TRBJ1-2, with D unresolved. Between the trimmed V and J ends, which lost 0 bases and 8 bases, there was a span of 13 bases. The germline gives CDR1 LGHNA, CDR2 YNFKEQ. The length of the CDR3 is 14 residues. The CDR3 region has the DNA TGTGCCAGCAGCCAAGAAACACGGGAGAAGGGCTACACCTTC. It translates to CASSQETREKGYTF.

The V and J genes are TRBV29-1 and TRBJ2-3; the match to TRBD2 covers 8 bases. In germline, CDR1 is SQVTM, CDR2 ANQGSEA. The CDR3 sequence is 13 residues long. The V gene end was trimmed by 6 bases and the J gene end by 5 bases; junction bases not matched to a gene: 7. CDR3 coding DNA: TGCAGCGTAAGGGGACTAGTGAAAGATACGCAGTATTTT. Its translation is CSVRGLVKDTQYF.

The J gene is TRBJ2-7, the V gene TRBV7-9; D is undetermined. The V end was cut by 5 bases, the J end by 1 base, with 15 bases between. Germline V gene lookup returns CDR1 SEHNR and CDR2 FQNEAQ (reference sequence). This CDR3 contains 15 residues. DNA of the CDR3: TGTGCCAGCAGCCCAGGATGGGTTGGGTCCTACGAGCAGTACTTC. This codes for CASSPGWVGSYEQYF.

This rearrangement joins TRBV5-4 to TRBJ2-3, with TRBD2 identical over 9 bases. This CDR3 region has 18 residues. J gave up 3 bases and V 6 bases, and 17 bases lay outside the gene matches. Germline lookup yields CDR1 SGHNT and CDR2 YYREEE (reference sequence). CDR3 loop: CASTLGLANPLLTDTQYF. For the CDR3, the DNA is TGTGCCAGCACCCTTGGACTAGCGAACCCTCTCCTTACAGATACGCAGTATTTT.

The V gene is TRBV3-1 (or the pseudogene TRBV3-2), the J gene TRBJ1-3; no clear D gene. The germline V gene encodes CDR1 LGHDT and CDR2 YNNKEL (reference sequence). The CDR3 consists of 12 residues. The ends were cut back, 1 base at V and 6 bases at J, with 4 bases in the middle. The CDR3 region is CASSQGLNTIYF. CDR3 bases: TGTGCCAGCAGCCAAGGGCTAAACACCATATATTTT.

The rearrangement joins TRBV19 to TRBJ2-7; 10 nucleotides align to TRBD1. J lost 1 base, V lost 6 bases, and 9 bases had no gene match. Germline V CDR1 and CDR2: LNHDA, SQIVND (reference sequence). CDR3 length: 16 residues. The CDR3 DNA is TGTGCCAGTAGCCGAGTACCGGGACAGGGGTCCTACGAGCAGTACTTC. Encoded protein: CASSRVPGQGSYEQYF.

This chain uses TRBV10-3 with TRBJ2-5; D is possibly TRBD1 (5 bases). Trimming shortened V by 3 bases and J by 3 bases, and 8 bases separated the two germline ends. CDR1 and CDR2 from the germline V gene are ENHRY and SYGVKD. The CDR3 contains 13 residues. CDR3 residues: CAISERGKETQYF. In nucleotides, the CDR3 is TGTGCCATCAGTGAAAGGGGAAAAGAGACCCAGTACTTC.

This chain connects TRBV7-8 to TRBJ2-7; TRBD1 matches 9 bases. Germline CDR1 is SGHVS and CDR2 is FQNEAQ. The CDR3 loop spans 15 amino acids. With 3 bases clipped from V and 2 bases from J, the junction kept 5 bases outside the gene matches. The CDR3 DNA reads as TGTGCCAGCAGCTTTAAGGGACAGGGAACCTACGAGCAGTACTTC. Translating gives CASSFKGQGTYEQYF. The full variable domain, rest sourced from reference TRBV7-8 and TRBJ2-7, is GAGVSQSPRYKVAKRGQDVALRCDPISGHVSLFWYQQALGQGPEFLTYFQNEAQLDKSGLPSDRFFAERPEGSVSTLKIQRTQQEDSAVYLCASSFKGQGTYEQYFGPGTRLTVT.

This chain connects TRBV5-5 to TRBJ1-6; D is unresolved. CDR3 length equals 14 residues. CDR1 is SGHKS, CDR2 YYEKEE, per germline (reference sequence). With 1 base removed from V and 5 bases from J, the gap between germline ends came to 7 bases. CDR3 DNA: TGTGCCAGCAGCTTGTTTCGGGATAATTCACCCCTCCACTTT. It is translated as CASSLFRDNSPLHF.

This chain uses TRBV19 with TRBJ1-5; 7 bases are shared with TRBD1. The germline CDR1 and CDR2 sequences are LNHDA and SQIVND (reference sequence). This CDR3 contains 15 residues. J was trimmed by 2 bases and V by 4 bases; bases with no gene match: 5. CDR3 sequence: CASSTRTGGNQPQHF. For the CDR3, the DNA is TGTGCCAGTAGTACGCGGACAGGAGGCAATCAGCCCCAGCATTTT.

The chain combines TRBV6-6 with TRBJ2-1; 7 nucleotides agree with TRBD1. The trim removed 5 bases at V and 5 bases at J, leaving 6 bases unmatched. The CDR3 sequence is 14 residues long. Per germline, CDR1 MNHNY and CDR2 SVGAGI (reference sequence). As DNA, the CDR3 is TGTGCCAGCAGTACCGACAGGGTCCACAATGAGCAGTTCTTC. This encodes CASSTDRVHNEQFF.

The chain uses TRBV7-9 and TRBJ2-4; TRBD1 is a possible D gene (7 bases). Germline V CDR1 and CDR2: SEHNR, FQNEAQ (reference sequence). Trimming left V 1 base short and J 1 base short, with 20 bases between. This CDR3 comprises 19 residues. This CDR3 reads CASSLEWRGGGAAKNIQYF. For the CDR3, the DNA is TGTGCCAGCAGCTTAGAATGGAGAGGAGGGGGCGCGGCCAAAAACATTCAGTACTTC.

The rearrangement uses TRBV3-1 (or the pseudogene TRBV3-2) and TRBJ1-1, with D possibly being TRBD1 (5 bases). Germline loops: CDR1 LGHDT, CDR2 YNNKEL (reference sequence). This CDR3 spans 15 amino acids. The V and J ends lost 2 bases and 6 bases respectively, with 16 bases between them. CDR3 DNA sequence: TGTGCCAGCAGCCAAAAATCCCTTGGGGGGTCTGAAGCTTTCTTT. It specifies CASSQKSLGGSEAFF.

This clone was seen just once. CDR3 nucleotide sequence: TGTGCCAGCTCGCGCGGGGGGCGTTACAATGAGCAGTTCTTC. This translates into CASSRGGRYNEQFF. The rearrangement joins TRBV18 to TRBJ2-1; 8 nucleotides align to TRBD2. V shed 6 bases and J 4 bases; nucleotides not matched to a gene: 5. The CDR3 loop spans 14 amino acids. Germline V gene sequence: CDR1 KGHSH, CDR2 LQKENI.

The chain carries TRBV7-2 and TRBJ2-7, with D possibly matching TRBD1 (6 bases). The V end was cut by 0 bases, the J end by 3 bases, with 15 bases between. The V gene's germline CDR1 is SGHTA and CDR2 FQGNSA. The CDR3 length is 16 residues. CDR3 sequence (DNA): TGTGCCAGCAGCTTAGCCCGGTATGACAGGTACTACGAGCAGTACTTC. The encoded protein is CASSLARYDRYYEQYF.

The CDR3 DNA follows: TGTGCCAGCAGTGATCTAGCGGGGGGGCAAGAGACCCAGTACTTC. This codes for CASSDLAGGQETQYF. The J gene is TRBJ2-5, the V gene TRBV6-6; 12 bases fit TRBD2. CDR1 is MNHNY and CDR2 is SVGAGI in the germline V gene (reference sequence). The CDR3 has 15 amino acids. J lost 2 bases, V lost 5 bases, and 3 bases had no gene match.

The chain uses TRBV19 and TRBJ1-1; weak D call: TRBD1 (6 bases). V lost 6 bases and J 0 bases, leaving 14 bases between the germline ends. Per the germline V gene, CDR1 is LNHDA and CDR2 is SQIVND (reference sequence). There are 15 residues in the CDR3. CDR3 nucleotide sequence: TGTGCCAGTAGGGTGGACAGATTTATGAACACTGAAGCTTTCTTT. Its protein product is CASRVDRFMNTEAFF.

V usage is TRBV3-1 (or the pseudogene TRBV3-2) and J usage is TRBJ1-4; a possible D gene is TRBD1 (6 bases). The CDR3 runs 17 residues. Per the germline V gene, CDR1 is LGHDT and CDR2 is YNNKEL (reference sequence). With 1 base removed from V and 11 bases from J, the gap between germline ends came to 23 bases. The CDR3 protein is CASSQGGRRVLGKKLFF. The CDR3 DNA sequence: TGTGCCAGCAGCCAAGGGGGGCGTAGGGTCCTTGGTAAGAAACTGTTTTTT.

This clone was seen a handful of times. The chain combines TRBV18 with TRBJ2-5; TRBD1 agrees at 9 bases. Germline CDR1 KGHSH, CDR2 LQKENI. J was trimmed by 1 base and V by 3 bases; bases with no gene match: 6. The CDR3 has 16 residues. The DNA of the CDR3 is TGTGCCAGCTCACCGAGGACAGGGGAGGGCCAAGAGACCCAGTACTTC. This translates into CASSPRTGEGQETQYF.

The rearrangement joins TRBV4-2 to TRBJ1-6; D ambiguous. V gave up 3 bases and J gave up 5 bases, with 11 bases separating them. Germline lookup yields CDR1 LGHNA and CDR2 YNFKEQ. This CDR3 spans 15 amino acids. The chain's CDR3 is CASSHPERDNSPLHF. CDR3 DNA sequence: TGTGCCAGCAGCCATCCGGAACGGGATAATTCACCCCTCCACTTT.

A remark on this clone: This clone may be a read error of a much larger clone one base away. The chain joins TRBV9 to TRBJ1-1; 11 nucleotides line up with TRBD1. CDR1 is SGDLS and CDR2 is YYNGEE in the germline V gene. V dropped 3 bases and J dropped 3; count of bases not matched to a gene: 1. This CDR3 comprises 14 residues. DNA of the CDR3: TGTGCCAGCAGCGGGGGACAGGGGGACACTGAAGCTTTCTTT. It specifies CASSGGQGDTEAFF.

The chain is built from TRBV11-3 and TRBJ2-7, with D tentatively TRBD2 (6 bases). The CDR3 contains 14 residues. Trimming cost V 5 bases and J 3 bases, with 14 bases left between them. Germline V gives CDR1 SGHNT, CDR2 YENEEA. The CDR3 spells CASSPGGSVYEQYF. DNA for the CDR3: TGTGCCAGCAGCCCCGGGGGATCAGTCTACGAGCAGTACTTC.

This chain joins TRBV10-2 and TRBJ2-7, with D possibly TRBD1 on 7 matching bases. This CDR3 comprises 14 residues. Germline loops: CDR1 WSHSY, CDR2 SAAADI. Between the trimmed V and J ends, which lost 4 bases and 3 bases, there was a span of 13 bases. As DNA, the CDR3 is TGCGCCAGCAGTGCCCAGGGGGGAGGCTACGAGCAGTACTTC. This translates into CASSAQGGGYEQYF.

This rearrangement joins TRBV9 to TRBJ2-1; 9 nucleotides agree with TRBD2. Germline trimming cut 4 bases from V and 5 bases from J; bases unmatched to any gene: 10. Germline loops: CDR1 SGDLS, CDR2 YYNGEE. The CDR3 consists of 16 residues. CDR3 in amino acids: CASSIRGGALNNEQFF. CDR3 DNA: TGTGCCAGCAGCATTCGCGGGGGGGCCCTGAACAATGAGCAGTTCTTC.

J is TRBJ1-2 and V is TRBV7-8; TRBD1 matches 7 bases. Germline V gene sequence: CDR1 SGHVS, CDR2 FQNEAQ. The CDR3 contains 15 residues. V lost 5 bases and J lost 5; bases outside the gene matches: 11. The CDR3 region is CASSSRQGMEYGYTF. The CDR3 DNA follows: TGTGCCAGCAGCAGCCGACAGGGAATGGAGTATGGCTACACCTTC.